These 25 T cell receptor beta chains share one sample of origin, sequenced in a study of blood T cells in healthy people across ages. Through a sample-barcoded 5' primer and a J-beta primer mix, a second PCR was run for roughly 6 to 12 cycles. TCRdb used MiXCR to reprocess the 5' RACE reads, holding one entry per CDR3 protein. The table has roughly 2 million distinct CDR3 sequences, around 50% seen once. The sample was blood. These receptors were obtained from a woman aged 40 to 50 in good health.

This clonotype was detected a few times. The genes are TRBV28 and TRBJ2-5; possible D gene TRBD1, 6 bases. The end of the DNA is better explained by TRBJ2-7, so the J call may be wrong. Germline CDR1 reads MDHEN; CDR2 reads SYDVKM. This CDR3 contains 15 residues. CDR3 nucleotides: TGTGCCAGCAGTTTACCAACAGGGATGGTCCACGAGCAGTACTTC. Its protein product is CASSLPTGMVHEQYF.

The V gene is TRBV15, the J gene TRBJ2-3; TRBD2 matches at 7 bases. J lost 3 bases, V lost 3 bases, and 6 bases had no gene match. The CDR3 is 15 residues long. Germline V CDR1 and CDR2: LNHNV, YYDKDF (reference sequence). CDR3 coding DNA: TGTGCCACCAGCAGTGATGCGCGGGGGACAGATACGCAGTATTTT. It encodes CATSSDARGTDTQYF.

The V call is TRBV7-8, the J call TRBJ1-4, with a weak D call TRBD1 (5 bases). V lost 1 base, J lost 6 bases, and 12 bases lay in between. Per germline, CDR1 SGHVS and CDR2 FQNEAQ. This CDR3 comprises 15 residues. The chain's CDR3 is CASSLDPGRHEKLFF. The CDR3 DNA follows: TGTGCCAGCAGCTTAGACCCGGGGCGGCATGAAAAACTGTTTTTT.

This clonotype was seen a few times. CDR3 DNA: TGTGCCAGCAGTCCCGCGACAGGGTCCAATGAGCAGTTCTTC. Translating gives CASSPATGSNEQFF. The V call is TRBV6-5, the J call TRBJ2-1, with 7 bases identical to TRBD1. The CDR3 totals 14 residues. The junction had 7 bases not matched to a gene; V was cut back by 5 bases and J by 6 bases. Germline loops: CDR1 MNHEY, CDR2 SVGAGI.

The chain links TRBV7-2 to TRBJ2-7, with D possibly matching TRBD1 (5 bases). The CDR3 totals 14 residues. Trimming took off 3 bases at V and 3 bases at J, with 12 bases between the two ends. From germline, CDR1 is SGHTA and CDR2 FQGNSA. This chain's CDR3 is CASSFRSRDYEQYF. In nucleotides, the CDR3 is TGTGCCAGCAGCTTCAGATCCAGGGACTACGAGCAGTACTTC.

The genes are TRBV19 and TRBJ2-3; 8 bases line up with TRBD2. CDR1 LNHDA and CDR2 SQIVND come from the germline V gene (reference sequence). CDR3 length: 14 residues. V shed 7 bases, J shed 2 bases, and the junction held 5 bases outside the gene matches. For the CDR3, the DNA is TGTGCCAGTATGGTTAGCGGGGCCACAGATACGCAGTATTTT. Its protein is CASMVSGATDTQYF.

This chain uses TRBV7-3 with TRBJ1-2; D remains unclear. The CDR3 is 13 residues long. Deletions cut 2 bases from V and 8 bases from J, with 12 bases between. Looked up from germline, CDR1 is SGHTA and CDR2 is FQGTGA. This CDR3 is CASSLDGARGYTF. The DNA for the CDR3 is TGTGCCAGCAGCTTAGACGGAGCTCGGGGCTACACCTTC.

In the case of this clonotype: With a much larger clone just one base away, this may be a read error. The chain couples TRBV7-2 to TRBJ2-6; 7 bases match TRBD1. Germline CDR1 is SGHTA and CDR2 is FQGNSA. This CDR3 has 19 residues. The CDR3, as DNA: TGTGCCAGCAGCCGCGATTTGGCAGGGGGTTCCTCTTCGGCCAACTTCCTGACTTTC. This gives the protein CASSRDLAGGSSSANFLTF.

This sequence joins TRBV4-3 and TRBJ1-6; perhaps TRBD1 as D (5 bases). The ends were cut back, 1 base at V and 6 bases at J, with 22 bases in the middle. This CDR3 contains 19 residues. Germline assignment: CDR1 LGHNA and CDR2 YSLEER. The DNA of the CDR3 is TGCGCCAGCAGCCAAGCGGCAGGGAAAAATATGAGAACTAATTCACCCCTCCACTTT. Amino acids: CASSQAAGKNMRTNSPLHF.

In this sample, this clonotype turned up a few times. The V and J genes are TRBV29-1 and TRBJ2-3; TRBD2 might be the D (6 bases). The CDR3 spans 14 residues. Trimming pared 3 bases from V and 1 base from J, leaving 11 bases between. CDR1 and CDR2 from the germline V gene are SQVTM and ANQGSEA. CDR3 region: CSVEAGGGTDTQYF. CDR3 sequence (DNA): TGCAGCGTTGAGGCGGGCGGGGGCACAGATACGCAGTATTTT.

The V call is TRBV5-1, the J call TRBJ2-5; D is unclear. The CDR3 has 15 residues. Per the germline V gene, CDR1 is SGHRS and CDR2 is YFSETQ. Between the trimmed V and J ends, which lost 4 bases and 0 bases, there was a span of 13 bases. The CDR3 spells CASSLGEAYQETQYF. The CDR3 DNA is TGCGCCAGCAGCCTCGGCGAGGCGTACCAAGAGACCCAGTACTTC.

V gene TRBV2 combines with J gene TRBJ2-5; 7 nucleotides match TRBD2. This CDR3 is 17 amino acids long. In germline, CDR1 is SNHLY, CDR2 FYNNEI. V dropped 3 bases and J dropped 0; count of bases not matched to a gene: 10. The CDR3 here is CASSEGGTGSYQETQYF. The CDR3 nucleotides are TGTGCCAGCAGTGAGGGGGGGACTGGTTCGTACCAAGAGACCCAGTACTTC.

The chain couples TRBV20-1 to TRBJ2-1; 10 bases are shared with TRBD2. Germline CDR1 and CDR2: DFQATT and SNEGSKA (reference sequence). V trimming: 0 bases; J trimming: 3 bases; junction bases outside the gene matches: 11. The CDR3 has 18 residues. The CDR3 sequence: CSAREVERIAGGYNEQFF. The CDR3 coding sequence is TGCAGTGCTAGAGAGGTGGAGAGAATAGCGGGGGGCTACAATGAGCAGTTCTTC.

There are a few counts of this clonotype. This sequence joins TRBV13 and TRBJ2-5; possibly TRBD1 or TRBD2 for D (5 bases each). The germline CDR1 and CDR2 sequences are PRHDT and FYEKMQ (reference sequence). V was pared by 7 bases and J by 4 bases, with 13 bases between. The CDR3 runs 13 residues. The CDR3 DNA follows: TGTGCCAGCACCCTCGGGGCTGCAGAGACCCAGTACTTC. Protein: CASTLGAAETQYF.

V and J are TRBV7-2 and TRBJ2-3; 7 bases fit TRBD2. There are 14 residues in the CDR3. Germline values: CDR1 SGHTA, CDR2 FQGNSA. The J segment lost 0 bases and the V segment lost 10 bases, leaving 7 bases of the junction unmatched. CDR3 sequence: CATKGRGSTDTQYF. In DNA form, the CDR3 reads TGTGCCACCAAGGGGCGGGGGAGCACAGATACGCAGTATTTT.

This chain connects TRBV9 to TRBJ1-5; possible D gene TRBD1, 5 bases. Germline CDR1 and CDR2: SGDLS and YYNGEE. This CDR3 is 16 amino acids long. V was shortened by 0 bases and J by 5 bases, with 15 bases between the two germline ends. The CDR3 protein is CASSVAPGLGDQPQHF. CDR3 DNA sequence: TGTGCCAGCAGCGTAGCTCCAGGGTTGGGGGATCAGCCCCAGCATTTT.

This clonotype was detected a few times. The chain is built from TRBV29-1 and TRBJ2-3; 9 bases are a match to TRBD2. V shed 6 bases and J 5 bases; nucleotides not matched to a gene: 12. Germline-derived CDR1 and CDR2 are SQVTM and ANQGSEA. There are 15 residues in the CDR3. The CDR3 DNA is TGCAGCGTCACAGACGCGGGGGGGCCGGAAGATACGCAGTATTTT. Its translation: CSVTDAGGPEDTQYF.

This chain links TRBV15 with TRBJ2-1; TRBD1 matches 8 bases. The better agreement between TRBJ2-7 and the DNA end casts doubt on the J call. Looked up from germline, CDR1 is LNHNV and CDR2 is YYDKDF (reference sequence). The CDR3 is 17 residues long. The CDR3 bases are TGTGCCACCAGCAGAGAAGAGAGGACAGGGACGACAAATGAGCAGTACTTC. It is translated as CATSREERTGTTNEQYF.

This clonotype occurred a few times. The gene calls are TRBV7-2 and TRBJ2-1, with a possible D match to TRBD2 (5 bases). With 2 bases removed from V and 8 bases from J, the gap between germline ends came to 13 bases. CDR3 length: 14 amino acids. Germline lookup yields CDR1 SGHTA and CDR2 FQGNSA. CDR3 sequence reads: CASSLTGDIYEQFF. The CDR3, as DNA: TGTGCCAGCAGCTTAACCGGGGATATTTATGAGCAGTTCTTC.

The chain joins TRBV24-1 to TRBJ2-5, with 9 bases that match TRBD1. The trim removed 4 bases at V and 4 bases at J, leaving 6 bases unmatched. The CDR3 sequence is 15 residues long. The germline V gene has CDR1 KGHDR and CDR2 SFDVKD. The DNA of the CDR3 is TGTGCCACCAGTGACGCGGGACAGGGCAGAGAGACCCAGTACTTC. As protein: CATSDAGQGRETQYF.

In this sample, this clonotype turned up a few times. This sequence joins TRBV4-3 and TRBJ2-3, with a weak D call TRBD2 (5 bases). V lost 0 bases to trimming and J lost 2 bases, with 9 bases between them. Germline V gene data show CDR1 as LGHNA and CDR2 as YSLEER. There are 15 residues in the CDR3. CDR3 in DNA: TGCGCCAGCAGCCAAGATTGGGGAGACACAGATACGCAGTATTTT. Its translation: CASSQDWGDTDTQYF.

The CDR3, as DNA: TGTGCCAGCAGCTTCGGACTAGCGGGGGCCTTGCATGAGCAGTTCTTC. Residues: CASSFGLAGALHEQFF. The genes are TRBV7-8 and TRBJ2-1, with 13 bases that match TRBD2. V was clipped by 3 bases and J by 8 bases; unmatched bases: 7. Germline V lookup: CDR1 SGHVS, CDR2 FQNEAQ. This CDR3 is built from 16 residues. Full variable domain (rest looked up from reference TRBV7-8 and TRBJ2-1): GAGVSQSPRYKVAKRGQDVALRCDPISGHVSLFWYQQALGQGPEFLTYFQNEAQLDKSGLPSDRFFAERPEGSVSTLKIQRTQQEDSAVYLCASSFGLAGALHEQFFGPGTRLTVL.

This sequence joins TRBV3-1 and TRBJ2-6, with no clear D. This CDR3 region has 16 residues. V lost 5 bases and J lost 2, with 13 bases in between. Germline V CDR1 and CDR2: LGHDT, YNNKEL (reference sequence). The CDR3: CASSESVLTGANVLTF. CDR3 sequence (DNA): TGTGCCAGCAGCGAATCGGTCTTAACTGGGGCCAACGTCCTGACTTTC.

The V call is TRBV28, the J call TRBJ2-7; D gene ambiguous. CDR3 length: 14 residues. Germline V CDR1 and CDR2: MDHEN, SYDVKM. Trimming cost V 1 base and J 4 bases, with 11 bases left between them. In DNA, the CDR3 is TGTGCCAGCAGTTTATCTAAGGTGGGGTACGAGCAGTACTTC. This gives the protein CASSLSKVGYEQYF.

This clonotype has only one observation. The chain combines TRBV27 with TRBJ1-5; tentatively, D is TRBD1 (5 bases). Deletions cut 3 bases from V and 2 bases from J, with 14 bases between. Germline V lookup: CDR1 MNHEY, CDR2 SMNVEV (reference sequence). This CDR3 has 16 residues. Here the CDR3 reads CASSFGQGGGNQPQHF. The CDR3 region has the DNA TGTGCCAGCAGTTTTGGGCAGGGAGGAGGCAATCAGCCCCAGCATTTT.